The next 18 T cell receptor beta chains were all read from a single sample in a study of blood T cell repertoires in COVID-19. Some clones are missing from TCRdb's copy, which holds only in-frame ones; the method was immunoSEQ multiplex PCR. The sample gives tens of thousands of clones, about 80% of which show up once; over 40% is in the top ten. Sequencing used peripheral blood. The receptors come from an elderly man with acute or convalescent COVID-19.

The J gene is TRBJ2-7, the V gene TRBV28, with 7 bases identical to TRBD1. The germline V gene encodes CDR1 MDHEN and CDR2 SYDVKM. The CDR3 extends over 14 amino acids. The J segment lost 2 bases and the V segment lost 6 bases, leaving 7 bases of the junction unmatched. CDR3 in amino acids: CASRWGQPPYEQYF. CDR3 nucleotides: TGTGCCAGCAGGTGGGGACAGCCGCCCTACGAGCAGTACTTC. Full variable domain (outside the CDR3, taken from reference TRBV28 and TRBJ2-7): DVKVTQSSRYLVKRTGEKVFLECVQDMDHENMFWYRQDPGLGLRLIYFSYDVKMKEKGDIPEGYSVSREKKERFSLILESASTNQTSMYLCASRWGQPPYEQYFGPGTRLTVT.

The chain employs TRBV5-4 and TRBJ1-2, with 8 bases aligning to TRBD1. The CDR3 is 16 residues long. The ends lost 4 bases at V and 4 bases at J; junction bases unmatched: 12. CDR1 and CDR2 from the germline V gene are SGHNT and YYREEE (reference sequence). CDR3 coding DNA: TGTGCCAGCAGCGTAAGGACAGGGCGAATACCCTATGGCTACACCTTC. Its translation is CASSVRTGRIPYGYTF.

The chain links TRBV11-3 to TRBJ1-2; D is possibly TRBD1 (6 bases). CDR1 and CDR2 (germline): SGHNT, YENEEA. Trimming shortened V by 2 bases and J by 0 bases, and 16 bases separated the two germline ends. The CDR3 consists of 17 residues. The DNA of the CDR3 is TGTGCCAGCAGCTTAAAACCTTCCGGGGGGCCTAACTATGGCTACACCTTC. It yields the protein CASSLKPSGGPNYGYTF.

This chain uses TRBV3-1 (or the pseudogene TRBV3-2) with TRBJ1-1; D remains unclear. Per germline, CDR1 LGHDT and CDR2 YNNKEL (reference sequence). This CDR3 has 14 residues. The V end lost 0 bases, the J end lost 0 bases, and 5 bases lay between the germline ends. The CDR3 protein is CASSQDTVNTEAFF. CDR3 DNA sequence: TGTGCCAGCAGCCAAGATACAGTGAACACTGAAGCTTTCTTT.

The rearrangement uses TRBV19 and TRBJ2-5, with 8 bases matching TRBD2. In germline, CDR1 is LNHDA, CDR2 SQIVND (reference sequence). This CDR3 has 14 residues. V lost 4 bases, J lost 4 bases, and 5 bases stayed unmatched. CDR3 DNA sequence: TGTGCCAGTAGTACCGGACTAGCAAGAGAGACCCAGTACTTC. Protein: CASSTGLARETQYF. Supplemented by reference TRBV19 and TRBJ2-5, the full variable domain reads DGGITQSPKYLFRKEGQNVTLSCEQNLNHDAMYWYRQDPGQGLRLIYYSQIVNDFQKGDIAEGYSVSREKKESFPLTVTSAQKNPTAFYLCASSTGLARETQYFGPGTRLLVL.

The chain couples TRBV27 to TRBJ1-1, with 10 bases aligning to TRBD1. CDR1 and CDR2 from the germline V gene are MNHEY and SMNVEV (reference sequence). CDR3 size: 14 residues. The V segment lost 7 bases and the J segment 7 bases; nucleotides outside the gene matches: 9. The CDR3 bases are TGTGCCAGCATCCCGGGACAGGGGTGGGGTGAAGCTTTCTTT. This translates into CASIPGQGWGEAFF.

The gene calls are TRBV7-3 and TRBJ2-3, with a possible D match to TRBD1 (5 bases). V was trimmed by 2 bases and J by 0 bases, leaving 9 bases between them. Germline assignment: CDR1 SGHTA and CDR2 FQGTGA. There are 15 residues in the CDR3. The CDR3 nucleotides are TGTGCCAGCAGCTTAGTGACAGCTAGCACAGATACGCAGTATTTT. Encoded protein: CASSLVTASTDTQYF.

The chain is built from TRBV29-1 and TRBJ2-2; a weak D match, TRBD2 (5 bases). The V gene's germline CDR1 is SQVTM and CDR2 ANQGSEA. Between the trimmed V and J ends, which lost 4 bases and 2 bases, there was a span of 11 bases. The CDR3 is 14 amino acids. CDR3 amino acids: CSVVPGVNTGELFF. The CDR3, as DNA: TGCAGCGTTGTGCCCGGGGTCAACACCGGGGAGCTGTTTTTT.

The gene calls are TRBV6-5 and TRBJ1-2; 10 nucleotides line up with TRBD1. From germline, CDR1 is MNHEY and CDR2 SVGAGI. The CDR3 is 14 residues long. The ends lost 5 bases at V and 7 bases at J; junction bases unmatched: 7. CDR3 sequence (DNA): TGTGCCAGCAGTCCTGACAGGGGGCTGTTTGGCTACACCTTC. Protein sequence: CASSPDRGLFGYTF.

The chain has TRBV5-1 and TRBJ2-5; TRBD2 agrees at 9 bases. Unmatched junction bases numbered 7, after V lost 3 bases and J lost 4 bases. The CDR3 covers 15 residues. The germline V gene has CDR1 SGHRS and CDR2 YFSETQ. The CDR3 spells CASSSLSGGGETQYF. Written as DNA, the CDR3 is TGCGCCAGCAGCTCCCTTAGCGGGGGAGGAGAGACCCAGTACTTC.

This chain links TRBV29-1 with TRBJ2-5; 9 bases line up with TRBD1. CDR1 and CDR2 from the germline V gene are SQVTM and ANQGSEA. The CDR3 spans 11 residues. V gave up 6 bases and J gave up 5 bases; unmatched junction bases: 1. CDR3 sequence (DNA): TGCAGCGTCGGACAGGGGGAGACCCAGTACTTC. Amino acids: CSVGQGETQYF.

CDR3 region: CASSSPIPGQGGEDYGYTF. For the CDR3, the DNA is TGCGCCAGCAGCTCCCCAATCCCGGGACAGGGGGGGGAAGACTATGGCTACACCTTC. The chain carries TRBV5-1 and TRBJ1-2, with 11 bases aligning to TRBD1. After removal of 3 bases from V and 3 bases from J, the junction contained 16 bases not matched to a gene. The CDR3 is 19 residues long. Germline CDR1 is SGHRS and CDR2 is YFSETQ.

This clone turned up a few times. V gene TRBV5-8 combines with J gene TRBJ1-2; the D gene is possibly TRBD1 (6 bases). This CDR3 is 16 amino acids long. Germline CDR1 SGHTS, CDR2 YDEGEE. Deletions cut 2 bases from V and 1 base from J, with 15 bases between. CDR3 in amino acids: CASSFVDYRVNYGYTF. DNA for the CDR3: TGTGCCAGCAGCTTTGTGGATTACAGGGTTAACTATGGCTACACCTTC. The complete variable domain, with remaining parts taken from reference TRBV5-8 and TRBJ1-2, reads EAGVTQSPTHLIKTRGQQATLRCSPISGHTSVYWYQQALGLGLQFLLWYDEGEERNRGNFPPRFSGRQFPNYSSELNVNALELEDSALYLCASSFVDYRVNYGYTFGSGTRLTVV.

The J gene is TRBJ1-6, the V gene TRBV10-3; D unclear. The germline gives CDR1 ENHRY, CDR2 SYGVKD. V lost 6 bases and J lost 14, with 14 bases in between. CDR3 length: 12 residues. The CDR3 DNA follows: TGTGCCATCAGCCCCCCCGGGGATACCCTCCACTTT. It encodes CAISPPGDTLHF.

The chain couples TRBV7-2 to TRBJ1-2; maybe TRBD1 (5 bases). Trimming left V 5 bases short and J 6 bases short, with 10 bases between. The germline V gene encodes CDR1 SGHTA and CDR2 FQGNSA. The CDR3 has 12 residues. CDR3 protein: CASSRTRDGYTF. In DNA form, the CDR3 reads TGTGCCAGCAGCAGAACCAGGGATGGCTACACCTTC.

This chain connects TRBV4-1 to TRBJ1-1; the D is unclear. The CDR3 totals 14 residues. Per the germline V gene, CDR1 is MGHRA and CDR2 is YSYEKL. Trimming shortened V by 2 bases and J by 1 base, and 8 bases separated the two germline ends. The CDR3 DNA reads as TGCGCCAGCAGCCAACCCAGAGGGAACACTGAAGCTTTCTTT. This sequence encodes CASSQPRGNTEAFF.

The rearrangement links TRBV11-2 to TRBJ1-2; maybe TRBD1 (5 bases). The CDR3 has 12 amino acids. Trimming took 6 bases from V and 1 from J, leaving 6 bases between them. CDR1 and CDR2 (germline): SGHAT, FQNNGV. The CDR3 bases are TGTGCCAGCAGACAGGTTAACTATGGCTACACCTTC. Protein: CASRQVNYGYTF.

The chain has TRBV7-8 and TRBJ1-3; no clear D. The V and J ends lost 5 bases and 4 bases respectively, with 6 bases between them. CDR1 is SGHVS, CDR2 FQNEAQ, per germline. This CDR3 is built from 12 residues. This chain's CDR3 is CASSPQGNTIYF. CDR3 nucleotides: TGTGCCAGCAGCCCACAGGGAAACACCATATATTTT.